Listed here is a single T cell receptor (beta chain). This clonotype was detected many times. The clone's antigen remains unknown. No qualities accompany the bases; no much larger clone lies one base away. For this chain, trimming is 4 bases at the V end and 3 bases at the J end, and the number of junction bases without a gene match is 6. The CDR3 runs 16 residues from the cysteine to the phenylalanine. Only CDR3 DNA is held: 48 bases, read in frame from base 1. According to the germline V gene (reference sequence), CDR1 reads SGHKS and CDR2 reads YYEKEE. This sample was taken from a study of response to subunit inactivated influenza vaccine (dated by TCRdb to between 2018 and 2020). Looking at the study overall: To follow how T cells responded to a trivalent subunit inactivated influenza vaccine, the researchers relied on deep quantitative profiling of the T cell receptor repertoire. The research as a whole found: It was suggested by the authors that each seasonal influenza vaccination may recruit only a limited number of new T cells.

Library generation was performed with RT-PCR. Sequenced using an Illumina HiSeq 2500. The raw public reads went through TCRdb reprocessing: fastp at Q25, MiXCR clone calling, in-frame beta chains kept. For every CDR3 protein sequence, its rows merge into one entry that carries the most common genes and DNA. The sample table contains about 780,000 distinct CDR3 sequences; only one count was recorded for approximately 17% of them. Under 13% of the sample lies in the top ten. The TCR originated in a man between 50 and 59 years old who received an inactivated influenza vaccine. Donor details come from another sample of the same person, matched by shared clones. Here the chain combines TRBV5-5 and TRBJ2-3; TRBD2 lines up with 12 middle nucleotides. The sequenced sample was PBMCs from blood, obtained around 5 days after vaccination. The CDR3 protein: CASSQGGLAGTDTQYF. DNA sequence: TGTGCCAGCAGCCAAGGTGGACTAGCGGGGACAGATACGCAGTATTTT. The variable domain in full, with residues beyond the CDR3 obtained from the reference TRBV5-5 and TRBJ2-3 genes, is DAGVTQSPTHLIKTRGQQVTLRCSPISGHKSVSWYQQVLGQGPQFIFQYYEKEERGRGNFPDRFSARQFPNYSSELNVNALLLGDSALYLCASSQGGLAGTDTQYFGPGTRLTVL.